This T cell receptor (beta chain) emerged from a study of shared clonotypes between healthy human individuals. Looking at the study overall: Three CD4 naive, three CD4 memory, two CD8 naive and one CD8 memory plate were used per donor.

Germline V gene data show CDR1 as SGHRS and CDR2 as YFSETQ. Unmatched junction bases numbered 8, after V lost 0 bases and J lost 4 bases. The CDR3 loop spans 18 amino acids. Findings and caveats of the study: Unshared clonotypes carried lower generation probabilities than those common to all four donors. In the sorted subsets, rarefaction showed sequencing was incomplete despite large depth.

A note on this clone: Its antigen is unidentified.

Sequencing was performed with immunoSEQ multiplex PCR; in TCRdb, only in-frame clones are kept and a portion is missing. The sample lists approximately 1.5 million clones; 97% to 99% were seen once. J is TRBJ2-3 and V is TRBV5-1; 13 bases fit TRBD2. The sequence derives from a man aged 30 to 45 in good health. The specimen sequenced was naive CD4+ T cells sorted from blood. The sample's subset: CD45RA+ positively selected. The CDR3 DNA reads TGCGCCAGCAGCTTGGCCCGGACTAGCGGGAGAGTTGCAGATACGCAGTATTTT. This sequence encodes CASSLARTSGRVADTQYF.